These 7 T cell receptor beta chains came from one sample sequenced in a study of T-cell reconstitution after alpha-beta-depleted transplantation in children. The authors prepared the TCRbeta library with unique molecular identifiers. TCRdb passed the PCR reads through MiXCR, listing each CDR3 protein once. The table lists some 250,000 distinct CDR3 sequences, 12% of them singletons, with around 2.5% in the top ten. The specimen was PBMCs from the stem cell graft donor, collected from the stem cell graft. Source of these receptors: a human donor who donated a stem cell graft to a child with acute lymphoblastic leukemia.

This clonotype appeared many times. J is TRBJ1-2 and V is TRBV2; D uncertain. The CDR3 runs 11 residues. V was clipped by 8 bases and J by 14 bases, with 18 bases between them. Germline V lookup: CDR1 SNHLY, CDR2 FYNNEI. CDR3: CASGPGLSGTF. CDR3 DNA sequence: TGTGCCAGCGGACCAGGCCTCTCGGGGACCTTC.

As regards this clonotype: A clone one base away is much larger, so this may be a read error. The chain combines TRBV20-1 with TRBJ2-1, with 11 bases aligning to TRBD2. Germline V lookup: CDR1 DFQATT, CDR2 SNEGSKA (reference sequence). This CDR3 contains 17 residues. The CDR3 loop is CCARGHSGRGQANEQFF. In DNA form, the CDR3 reads TGCTGTGCTAGAGGACATAGCGGGAGGGGCCAGGCGAATGAGCAGTTCTTC.

This clonotype was seen repeatedly, ten times or more. V and J are TRBV20-1 and TRBJ2-7; 8 bases are a match to TRBD1. Trimming removed 7 bases from V and 4 bases from J; junction bases left unmatched: 9. The CDR3 consists of 13 residues. The germline V gene has CDR1 DFQATT and CDR2 SNEGSKA (reference sequence). This chain's CDR3 is CSVYPTGGYEQYF. DNA of the CDR3: TGCAGTGTTTACCCTACAGGGGGTTACGAGCAGTACTTC.

This clonotype was recorded at least ten times. J is TRBJ1-1 and V is TRBV12-3 or TRBV12-4; D not certain. Trimming stripped 6 bases from V and 1 base from J, with 9 bases between. This CDR3 is built from 13 residues. The CDR3, as DNA: TGTGCCAGCAGCCCCGGCGCGAACACTGAAGCTTTCTTT. Translating it yields CASSPGANTEAFF.

This clonotype was seen only once. Since the CDR3 does not end with the conserved phenylalanine or tryptophan, this likely comes from a read error. This chain joins TRBV20-1 and TRBJ2-5; 10 nucleotides align to TRBD2. The ends lost 2 bases at V and 7 bases at J; junction bases unmatched: 7. The CDR3 sequence is 14 residues long. Germline values: CDR1 DFQATT, CDR2 SNEGSKA (reference sequence). CDR3 amino acids: CSARTSGIVGTQYL. The CDR3 bases are TGCAGTGCTAGAACTAGCGGGATTGTTGGGACCCAGTACTTG.

This clonotype was seen repeatedly, ten times or more. J is TRBJ1-1 and V is TRBV6-2 or TRBV6-3, with 12 bases matching TRBD1. The CDR3 has 14 residues. J gave up 13 bases and V 5 bases, and 11 bases lay outside the gene matches. CDR1 is MNHEY, CDR2 SVGEGT, per germline. The CDR3, as DNA: TGTGCCAGCAGTCGCCGGGACAGGGGGCGAATGGGTTTCTTT. Translated: CASSRRDRGRMGFF.

This clonotype was recorded many times. The chain uses TRBV5-1 and TRBJ2-3; D unresolved. Germline loops: CDR1 SGHRS, CDR2 YFSETQ. Trimming cost V 3 bases and J 3 bases, with 11 bases left between them. The CDR3 totals 14 residues. This chain's CDR3 is CASSSGTFTDTQYF. The CDR3 DNA sequence: TGCGCCAGCAGCTCCGGAACTTTTACAGATACGCAGTATTTT.